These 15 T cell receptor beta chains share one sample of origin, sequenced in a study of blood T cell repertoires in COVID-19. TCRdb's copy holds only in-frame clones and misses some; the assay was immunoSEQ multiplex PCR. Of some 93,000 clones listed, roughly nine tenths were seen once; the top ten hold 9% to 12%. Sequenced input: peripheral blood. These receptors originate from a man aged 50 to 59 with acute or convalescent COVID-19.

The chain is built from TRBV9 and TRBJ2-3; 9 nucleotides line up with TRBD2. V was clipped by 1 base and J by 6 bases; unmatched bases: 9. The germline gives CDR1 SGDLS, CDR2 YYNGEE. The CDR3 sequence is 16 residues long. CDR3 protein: CASSVQAGGPWDTQYF. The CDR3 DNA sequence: TGTGCCAGCAGCGTACAGGCGGGAGGGCCTTGGGATACGCAGTATTTT.

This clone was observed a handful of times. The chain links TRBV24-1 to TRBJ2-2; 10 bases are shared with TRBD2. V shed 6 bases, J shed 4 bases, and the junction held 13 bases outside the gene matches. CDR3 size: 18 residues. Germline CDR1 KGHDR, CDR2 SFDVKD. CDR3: CATSPGDSGRLGTGELFF. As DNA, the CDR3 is TGTGCCACCAGTCCGGGGGATAGCGGGAGGTTAGGCACCGGGGAGCTGTTTTTT.

The CDR3 sequence is CASRAQQGLGGYTF. The CDR3 DNA sequence: TGTGCCAGCAGGGCCCAACAGGGGCTGGGAGGCTACACCTTC. The chain employs TRBV9 and TRBJ1-2, with 7 bases identical to TRBD1. The germline V gene has CDR1 SGDLS and CDR2 YYNGEE. V trimming: 5 bases; J trimming: 8 bases; junction bases outside the gene matches: 12. This CDR3 is 14 amino acids long.

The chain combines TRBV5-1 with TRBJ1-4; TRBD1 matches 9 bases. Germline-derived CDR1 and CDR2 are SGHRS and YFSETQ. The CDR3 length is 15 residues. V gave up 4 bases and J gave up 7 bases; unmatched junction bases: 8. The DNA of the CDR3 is TGCGCCAGCAGCACCTCCGGGACAGGGTCTGAAAAACTGTTTTTT. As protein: CASSTSGTGSEKLFF. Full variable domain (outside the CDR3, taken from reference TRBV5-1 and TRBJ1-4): KAGVTQTPRYLIKTRGQQVTLSCSPISGHRSVSWYQQTPGQGLQFLFEYFSETQRNKGNFPGRFSGRQFSNSRSEMNVSTLELGDSALYLCASSTSGTGSEKLFFGSGTQLSVL.

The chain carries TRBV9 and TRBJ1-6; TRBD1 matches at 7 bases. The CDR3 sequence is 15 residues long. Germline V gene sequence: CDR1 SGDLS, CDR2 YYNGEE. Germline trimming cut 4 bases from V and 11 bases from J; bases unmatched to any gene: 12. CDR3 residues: CASSPSGGSGTPLHF. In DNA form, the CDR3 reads TGTGCCAGCAGCCCATCAGGGGGGAGTGGGACACCCCTCCACTTT.

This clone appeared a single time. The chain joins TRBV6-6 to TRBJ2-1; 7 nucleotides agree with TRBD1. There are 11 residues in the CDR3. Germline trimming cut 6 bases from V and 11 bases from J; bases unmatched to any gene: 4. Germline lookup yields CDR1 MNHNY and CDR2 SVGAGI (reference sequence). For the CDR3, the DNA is TGTGCCAGCAGCGACAGGGAACAGCAGTTCTTC. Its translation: CASSDREQQFF.

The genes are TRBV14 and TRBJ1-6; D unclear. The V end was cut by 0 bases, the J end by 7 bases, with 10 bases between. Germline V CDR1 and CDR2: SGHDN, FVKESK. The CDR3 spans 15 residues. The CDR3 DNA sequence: TGTGCCAGCAGCCAAGAGGGGAGACTGAATTCACCCCTCCACTTT. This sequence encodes CASSQEGRLNSPLHF.

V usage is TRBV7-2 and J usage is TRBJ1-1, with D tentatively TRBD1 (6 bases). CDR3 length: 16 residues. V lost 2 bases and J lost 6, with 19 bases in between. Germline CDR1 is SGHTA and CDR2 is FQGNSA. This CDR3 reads CASSLSPLAGAAEAFF. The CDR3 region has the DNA TGTGCCAGCAGCTTAAGTCCCCTCGCAGGGGCCGCTGAAGCTTTCTTT.

CDR3 protein: CASSYDRERAAWEKLFF. In DNA form, the CDR3 reads TGTGCCAGCAGCTATGACAGGGAGCGGGCCGCTTGGGAAAAACTGTTTTTT. The chain uses TRBV7-9 and TRBJ1-4, with 7 nucleotides matching TRBD1. The CDR3 is made up of 17 amino acids. Looked up from germline, CDR1 is SEHNR and CDR2 is FQNEAQ (reference sequence). With V trimmed by 4 bases and J by 8 bases, 16 bases remained unmatched.

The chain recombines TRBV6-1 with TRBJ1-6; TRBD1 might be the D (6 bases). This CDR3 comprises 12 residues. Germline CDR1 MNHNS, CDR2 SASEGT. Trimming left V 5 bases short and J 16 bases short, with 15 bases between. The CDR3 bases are TGTGCCAGCAGTAACCGGGACAAGAGTCTCCACTTT. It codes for CASSNRDKSLHF.

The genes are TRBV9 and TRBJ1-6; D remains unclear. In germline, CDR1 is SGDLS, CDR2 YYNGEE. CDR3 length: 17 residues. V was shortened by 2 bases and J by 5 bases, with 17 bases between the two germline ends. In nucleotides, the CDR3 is TGTGCCAGCAGCGTGAGGGCAGATCTAAGGAATAATTCACCCCTCCACTTT. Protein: CASSVRADLRNNSPLHF.

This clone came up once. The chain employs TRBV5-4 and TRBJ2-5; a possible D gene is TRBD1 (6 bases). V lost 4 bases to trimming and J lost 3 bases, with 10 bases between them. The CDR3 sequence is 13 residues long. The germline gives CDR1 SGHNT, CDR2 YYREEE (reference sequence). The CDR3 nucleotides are TGTGCCAGCAGCGACCGGACAGAAGAGACCCAGTACTTC. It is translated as CASSDRTEETQYF.

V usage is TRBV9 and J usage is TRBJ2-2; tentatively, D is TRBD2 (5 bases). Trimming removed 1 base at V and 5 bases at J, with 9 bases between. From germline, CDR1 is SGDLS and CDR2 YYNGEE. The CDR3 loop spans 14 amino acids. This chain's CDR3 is CASSVLAETGELFF. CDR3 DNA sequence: TGTGCCAGCAGCGTACTAGCTGAGACCGGGGAGCTGTTTTTT.

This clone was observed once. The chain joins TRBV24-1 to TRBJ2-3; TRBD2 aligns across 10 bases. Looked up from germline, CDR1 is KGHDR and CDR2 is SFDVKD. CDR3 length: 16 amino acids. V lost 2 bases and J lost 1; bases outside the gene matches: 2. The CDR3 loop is CATSDWGTSGTDTQYF. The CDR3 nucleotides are TGTGCCACCAGTGATTGGGGGACTAGCGGCACAGATACGCAGTATTTT.

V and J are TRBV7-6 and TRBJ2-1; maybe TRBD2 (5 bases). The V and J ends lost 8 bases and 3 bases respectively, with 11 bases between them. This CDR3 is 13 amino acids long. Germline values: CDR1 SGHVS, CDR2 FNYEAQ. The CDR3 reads CASGREDYNEQFF. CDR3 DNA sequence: TGTGCCAGCGGACGGGAAGACTACAATGAGCAGTTCTTC.